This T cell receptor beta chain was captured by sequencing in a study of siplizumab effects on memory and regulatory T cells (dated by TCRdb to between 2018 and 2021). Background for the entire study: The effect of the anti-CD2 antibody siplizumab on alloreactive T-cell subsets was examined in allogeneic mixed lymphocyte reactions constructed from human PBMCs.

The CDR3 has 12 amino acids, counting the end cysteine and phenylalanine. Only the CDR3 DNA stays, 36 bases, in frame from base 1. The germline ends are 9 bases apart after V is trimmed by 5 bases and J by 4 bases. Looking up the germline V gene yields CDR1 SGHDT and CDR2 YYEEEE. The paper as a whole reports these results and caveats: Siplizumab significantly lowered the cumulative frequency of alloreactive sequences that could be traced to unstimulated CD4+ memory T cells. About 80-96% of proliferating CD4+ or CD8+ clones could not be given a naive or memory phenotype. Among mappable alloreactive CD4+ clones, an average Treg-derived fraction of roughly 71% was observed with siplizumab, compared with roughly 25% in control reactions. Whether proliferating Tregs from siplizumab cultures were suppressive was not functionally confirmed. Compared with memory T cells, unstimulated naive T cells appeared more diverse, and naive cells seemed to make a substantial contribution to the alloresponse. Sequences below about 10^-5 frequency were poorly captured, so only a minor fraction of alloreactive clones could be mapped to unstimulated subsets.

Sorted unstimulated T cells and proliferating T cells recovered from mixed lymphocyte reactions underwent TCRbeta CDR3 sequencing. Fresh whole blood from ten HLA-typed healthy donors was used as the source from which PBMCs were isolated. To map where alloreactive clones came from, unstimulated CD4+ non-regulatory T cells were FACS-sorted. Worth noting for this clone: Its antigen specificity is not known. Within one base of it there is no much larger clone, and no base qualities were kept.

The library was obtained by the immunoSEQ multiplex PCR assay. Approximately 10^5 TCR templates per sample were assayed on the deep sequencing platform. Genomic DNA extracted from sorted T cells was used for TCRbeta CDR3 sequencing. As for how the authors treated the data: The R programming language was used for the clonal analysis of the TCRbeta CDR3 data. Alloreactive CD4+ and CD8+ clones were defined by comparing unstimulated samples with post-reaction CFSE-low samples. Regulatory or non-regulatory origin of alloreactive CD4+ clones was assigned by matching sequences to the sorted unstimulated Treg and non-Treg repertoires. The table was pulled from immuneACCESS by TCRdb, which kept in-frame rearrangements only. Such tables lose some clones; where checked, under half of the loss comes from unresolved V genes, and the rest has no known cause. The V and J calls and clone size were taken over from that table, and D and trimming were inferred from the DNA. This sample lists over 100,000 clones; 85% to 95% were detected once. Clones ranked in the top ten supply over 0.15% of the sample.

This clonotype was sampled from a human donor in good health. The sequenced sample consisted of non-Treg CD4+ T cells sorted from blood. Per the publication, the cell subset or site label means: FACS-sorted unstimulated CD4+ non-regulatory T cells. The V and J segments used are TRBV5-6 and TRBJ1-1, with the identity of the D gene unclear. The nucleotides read TGTGCCAGCAGGCTCCTTGCCACTGAAGCTTTCTTT. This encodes CASRLLATEAFF.